This T cell receptor (beta chain) is from a study of vaccination and CD4 T cells after COVID-19. Looking at the study overall: Typically, post-vaccine samples were obtained a median approximately 74 days after dose two, within a range of 14 to 241.

The Oncomine TCR Beta short-read assay generated sequence data from the DNA of cultured CD4+ T cells. A single record per CDR3 protein comes from TCRdb applying MiXCR to the PCR reads. The sample lists about 10,000 distinct CDR3 sequences; approximately 40% were seen once. Overall study results and limits: The median proportion of reactive clones detected only post-vaccination in convalescent patients was 85% to 90%.

As to this clonotype: Its matching antigen is unknown.

Treatment: roughly 10-day PBMC culture with coronavirus spike peptide pools or control peptides (ViraFEST assay). Positivity by PCR occurred from March to December 2020, a period that predated US Alpha, Beta and Delta variants. CDR1 is MNHNS, CDR2 SASEGT, per germline. The length of the CDR3 is 14 residues. Trimming removed 5 bases from V and 5 bases from J; junction bases left unmatched: 8. V gene TRBV6-1 combines with J gene TRBJ1-1, with 7 nucleotides matching TRBD1. Sequencing input: CD4+ T cells from blood, cultured in vitro. This clonotype was obtained from a human donor who had recovered from COVID-19. The CDR3 DNA is TGTGCCAGCAGTATAGGGACAGTTCGGACTGAAGCTTTCTTT. Its translation: CASSIGTVRTEAFF.